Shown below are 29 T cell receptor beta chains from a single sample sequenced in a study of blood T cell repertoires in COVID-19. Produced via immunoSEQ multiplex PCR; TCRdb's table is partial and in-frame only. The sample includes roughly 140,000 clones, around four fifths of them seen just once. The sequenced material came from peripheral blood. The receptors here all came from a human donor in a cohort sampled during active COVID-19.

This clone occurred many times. DNA for the CDR3: TGTGTCAGAAGCACCGAAGGGACAGGGCGAAACACCATATATTTT. Translated: CVRSTEGTGRNTIYF. The chain uses TRBV7-5 and TRBJ1-3; no check of the table's D call, TRBD1, against the DNA was made. TRBV7-5 constitutes a pseudogene. This CDR3 is 15 amino acids long.

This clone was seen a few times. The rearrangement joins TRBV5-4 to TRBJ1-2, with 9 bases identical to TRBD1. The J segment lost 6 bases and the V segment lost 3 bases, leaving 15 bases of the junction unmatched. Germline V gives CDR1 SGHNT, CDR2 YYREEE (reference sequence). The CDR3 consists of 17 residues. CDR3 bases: TGTGCCAGCAGCTCGCGCATAGGCCGGGACAGGGCCGATGGCTACACCTTC. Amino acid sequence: CASSSRIGRDRADGYTF.

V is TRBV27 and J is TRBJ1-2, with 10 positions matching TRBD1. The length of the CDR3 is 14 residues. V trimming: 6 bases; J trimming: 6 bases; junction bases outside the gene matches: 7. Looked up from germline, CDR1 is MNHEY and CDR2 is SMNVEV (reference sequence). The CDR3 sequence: CASSPGQGGDGYTF. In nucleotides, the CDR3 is TGTGCCAGCAGCCCCGGACAGGGGGGTGATGGCTACACCTTC.

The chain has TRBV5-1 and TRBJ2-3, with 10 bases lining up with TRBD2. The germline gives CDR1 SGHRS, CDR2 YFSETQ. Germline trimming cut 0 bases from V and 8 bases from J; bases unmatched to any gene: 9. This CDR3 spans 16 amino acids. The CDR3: CASSLVSGGRQATQYF. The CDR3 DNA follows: TGCGCCAGCAGCTTGGTTAGCGGGGGGCGTCAGGCTACGCAGTATTTT.

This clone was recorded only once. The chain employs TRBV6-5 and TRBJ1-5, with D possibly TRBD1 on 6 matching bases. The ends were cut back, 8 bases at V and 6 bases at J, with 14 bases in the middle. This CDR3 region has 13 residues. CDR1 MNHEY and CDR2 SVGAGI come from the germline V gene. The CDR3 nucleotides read TGTGCCAGCGGGGGCAGGCGAGGTCAGCCCCAGCATTTT. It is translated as CASGGRRGQPQHF.

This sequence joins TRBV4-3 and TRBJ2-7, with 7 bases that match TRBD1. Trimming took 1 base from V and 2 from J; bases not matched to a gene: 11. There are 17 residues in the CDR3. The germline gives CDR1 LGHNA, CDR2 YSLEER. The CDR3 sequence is CASSQARSGQGAYEQYF. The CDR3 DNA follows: TGCGCCAGCAGCCAAGCCAGATCGGGGCAGGGGGCCTACGAGCAGTACTTC.

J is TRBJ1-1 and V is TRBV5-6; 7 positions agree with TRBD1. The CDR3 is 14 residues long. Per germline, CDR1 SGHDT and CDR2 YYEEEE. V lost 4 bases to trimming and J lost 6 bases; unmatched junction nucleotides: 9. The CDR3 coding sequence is TGTGCCAGCAGCAAAAGGGGGCTGGGCCCTGAAGCTTTCTTT. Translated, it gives CASSKRGLGPEAFF.

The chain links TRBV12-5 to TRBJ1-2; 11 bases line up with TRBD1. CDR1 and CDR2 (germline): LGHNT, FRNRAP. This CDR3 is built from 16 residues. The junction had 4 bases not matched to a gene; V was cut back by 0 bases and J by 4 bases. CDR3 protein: CASGLVLGTGGYGYTF. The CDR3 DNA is TGTGCTAGTGGTTTGGTACTGGGGACAGGGGGCTATGGCTACACCTTC.

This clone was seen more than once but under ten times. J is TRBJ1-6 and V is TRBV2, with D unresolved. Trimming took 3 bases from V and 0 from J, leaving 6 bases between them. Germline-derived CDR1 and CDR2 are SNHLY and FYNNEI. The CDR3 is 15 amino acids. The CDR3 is CASSDGSSYNSPLHF. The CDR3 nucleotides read TGTGCCAGCAGTGATGGGAGCTCCTATAATTCACCCCTCCACTTT.

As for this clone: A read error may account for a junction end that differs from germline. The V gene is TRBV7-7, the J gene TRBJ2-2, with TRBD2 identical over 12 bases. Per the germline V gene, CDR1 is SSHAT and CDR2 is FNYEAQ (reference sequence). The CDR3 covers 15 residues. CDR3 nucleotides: TGTGCTAGCAGCCGGACTAGCGGGGCGGACGGGGAGCTGTTTTTT. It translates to CASSRTSGADGELFF.

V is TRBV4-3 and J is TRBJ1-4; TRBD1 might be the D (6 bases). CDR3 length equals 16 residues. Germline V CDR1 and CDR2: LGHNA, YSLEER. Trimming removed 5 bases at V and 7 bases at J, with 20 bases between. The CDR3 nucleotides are TGCGCCAGCAGCTCCTGGGGAATTGGACAGTCTGAAAAACTGTTTTTT. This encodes CASSSWGIGQSEKLFF.

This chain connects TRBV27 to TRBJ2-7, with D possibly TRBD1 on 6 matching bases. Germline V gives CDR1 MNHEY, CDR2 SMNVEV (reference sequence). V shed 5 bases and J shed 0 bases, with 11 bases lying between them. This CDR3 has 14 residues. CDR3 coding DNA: TGTGCCAGCAGTCGGGACACCTCCTCCTACGAGCAGTACTTC. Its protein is CASSRDTSSYEQYF.

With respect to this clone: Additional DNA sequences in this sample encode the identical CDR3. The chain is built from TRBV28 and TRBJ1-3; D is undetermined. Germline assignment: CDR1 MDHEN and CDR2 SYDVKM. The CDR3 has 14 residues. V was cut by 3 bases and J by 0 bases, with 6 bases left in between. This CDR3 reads CASSLAGSGNTIYF. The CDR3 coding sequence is TGTGCCAGCAGTTTGGCGGGCTCTGGAAACACCATATATTTT.

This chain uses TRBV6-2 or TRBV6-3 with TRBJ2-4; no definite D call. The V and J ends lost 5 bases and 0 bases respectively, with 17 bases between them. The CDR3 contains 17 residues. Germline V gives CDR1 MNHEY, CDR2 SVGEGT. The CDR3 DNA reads TGTGCCAGCAGTCAACTTTCGACACCCTTAGCCAAAAACATTCAGTACTTC. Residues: CASSQLSTPLAKNIQYF.

CDR3 nucleotides: TGCGCCAGCAGCTACCGGACAGGGGATGGCTACACCTTC. Its translation: CASSYRTGDGYTF. The chain carries TRBV5-1 and TRBJ1-2; TRBD1 matches 9 bases. Germline CDR1 reads SGHRS; CDR2 reads YFSETQ. The CDR3 is 13 amino acids. V shed 3 bases and J 6 bases; nucleotides not matched to a gene: 3.

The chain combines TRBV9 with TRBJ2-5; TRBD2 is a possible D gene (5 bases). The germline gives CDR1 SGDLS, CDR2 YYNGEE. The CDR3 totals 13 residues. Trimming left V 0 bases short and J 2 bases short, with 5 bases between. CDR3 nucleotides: TGTGCCAGCAGCGTAGGGACTCAAGAGACCCAGTACTTC. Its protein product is CASSVGTQETQYF.

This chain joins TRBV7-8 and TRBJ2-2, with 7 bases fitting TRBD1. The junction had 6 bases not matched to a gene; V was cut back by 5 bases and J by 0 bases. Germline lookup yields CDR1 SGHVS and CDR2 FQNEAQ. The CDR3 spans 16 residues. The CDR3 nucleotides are TGTGCCAGCAGCCTCACAGGGGTCACGAACACCGGGGAGCTGTTTTTT. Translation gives CASSLTGVTNTGELFF.

This CDR3 reads CAISESGNQETQYF. In DNA, the CDR3 is TGTGCCATCAGTGAGAGCGGGAACCAAGAGACCCAGTACTTC. The genes are TRBV10-3 and TRBJ2-5; 7 nucleotides align to TRBD2. Germline V gives CDR1 ENHRY, CDR2 SYGVKD. The CDR3 has 14 residues. Trimming at V came to 2 bases and at J to 0 bases, leaving 0 bases not matched to a gene.

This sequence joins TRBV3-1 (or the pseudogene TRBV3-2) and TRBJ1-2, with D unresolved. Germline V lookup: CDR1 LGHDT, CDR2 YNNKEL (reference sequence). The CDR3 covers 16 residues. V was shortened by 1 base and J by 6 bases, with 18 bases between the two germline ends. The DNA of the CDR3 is TGTGCCAGCAGCCAAGTAAGCAGGCTCACAAATGATGGCTACACCTTC. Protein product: CASSQVSRLTNDGYTF.

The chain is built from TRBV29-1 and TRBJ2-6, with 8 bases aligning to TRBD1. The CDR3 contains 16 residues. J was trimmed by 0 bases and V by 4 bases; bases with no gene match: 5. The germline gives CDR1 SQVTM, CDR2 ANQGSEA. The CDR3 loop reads CSVGGDRTSGANVLTF. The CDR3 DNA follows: TGCAGCGTTGGAGGGGACAGGACCTCTGGGGCCAACGTCCTGACTTTC.

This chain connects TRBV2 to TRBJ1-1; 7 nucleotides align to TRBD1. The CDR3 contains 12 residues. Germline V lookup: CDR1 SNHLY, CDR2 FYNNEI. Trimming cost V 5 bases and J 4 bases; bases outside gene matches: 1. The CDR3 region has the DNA TGTGCCAGCAGTTCAGGGGGCACTGAAGCTTTCTTT. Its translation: CASSSGGTEAFF.

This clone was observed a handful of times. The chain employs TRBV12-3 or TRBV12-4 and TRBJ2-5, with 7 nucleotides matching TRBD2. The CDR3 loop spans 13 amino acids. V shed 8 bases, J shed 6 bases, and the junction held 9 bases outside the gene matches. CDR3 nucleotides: TGTGCCAGCTTTGGGACTACCGAACAGACCCAGTACTTC. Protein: CASFGTTEQTQYF.

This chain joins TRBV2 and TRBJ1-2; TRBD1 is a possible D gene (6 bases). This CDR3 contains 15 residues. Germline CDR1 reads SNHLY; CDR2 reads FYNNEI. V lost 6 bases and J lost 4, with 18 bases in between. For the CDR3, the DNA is TGTGCCAGCAGCCGATCGACAGGATTGAGCTATGGCTACACCTTC. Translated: CASSRSTGLSYGYTF.

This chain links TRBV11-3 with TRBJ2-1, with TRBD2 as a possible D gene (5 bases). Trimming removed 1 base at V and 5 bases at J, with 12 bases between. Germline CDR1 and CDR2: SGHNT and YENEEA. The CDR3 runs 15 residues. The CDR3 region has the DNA TGTGCCAGCAGCTTAGGGGGAGCGGCTAACAATGAGCAGTTCTTC. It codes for CASSLGGAANNEQFF.

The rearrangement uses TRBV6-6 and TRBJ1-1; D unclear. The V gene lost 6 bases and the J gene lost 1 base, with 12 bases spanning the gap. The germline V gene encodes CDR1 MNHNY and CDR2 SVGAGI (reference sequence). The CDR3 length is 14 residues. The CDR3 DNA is TGTGCCAGCAGCCACGAGGGCTGGAACACTGAAGCTTTCTTT. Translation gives CASSHEGWNTEAFF.

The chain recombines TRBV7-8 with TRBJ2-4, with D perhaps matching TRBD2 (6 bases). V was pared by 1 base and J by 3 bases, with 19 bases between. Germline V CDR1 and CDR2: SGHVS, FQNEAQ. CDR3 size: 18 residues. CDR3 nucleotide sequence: TGTGCCAGCAGCTTAGTCGCGGGATTGGGTTCAGTCAAAAACATTCAGTACTTC. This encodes CASSLVAGLGSVKNIQYF.

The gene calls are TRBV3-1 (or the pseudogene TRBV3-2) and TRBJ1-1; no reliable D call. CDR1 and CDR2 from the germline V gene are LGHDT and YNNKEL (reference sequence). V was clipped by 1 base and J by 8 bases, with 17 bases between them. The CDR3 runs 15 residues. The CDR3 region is CASSQGEYRQFEAFF. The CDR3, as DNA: TGTGCCAGCAGCCAAGGGGAGTACAGACAATTCGAAGCTTTCTTT.

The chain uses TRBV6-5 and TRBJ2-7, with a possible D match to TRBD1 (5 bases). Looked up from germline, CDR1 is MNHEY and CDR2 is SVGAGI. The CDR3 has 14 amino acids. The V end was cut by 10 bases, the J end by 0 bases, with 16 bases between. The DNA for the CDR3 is TGTGCCACCCAACCCAGGGCCCTCTCCTACGAGCAGTACTTC. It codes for CATQPRALSYEQYF.

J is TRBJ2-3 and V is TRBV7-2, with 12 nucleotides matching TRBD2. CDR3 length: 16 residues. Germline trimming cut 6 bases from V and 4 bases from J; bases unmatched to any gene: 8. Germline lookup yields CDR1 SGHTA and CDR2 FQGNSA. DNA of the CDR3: TGTGCCAGCAGTCCCTCGGCTAGCGGGGGGGCAGATACGCAGTATTTT. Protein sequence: CASSPSASGGADTQYF.